Following are 18 T cell receptor beta chains from one sample sequenced in a study of early T cells in non-severe SARS-CoV-2 infection (dated by TCRdb to about 2021). The library came from 5' RACE. TCRdb lists the instrument as NextSeq 500. The public reads were run again by TCRdb, first through fastp at Q25 and then through MiXCR, and only productive beta chains were kept. Identical CDR3 proteins give one entry, which carries the most common genes and DNA. Within this sample are some 120,000 distinct CDR3 sequences, with 15% of them counted one time only. Together, the top ten hold about a fifth of the sample. Sequences were obtained from whole blood. The source of these receptors is an adult who was a healthcare worker with PCR-confirmed SARS-CoV-2 infection or an uninfected control (not recorded which).

This chain connects TRBV20-1 to TRBJ2-3, with 10 bases fitting TRBD2. Looked up from germline, CDR1 is DFQATT and CDR2 is SNEGSKA (reference sequence). V lost 3 bases and J lost 8; bases outside the gene matches: 5. The CDR3 spans 13 residues. Here the CDR3 DNA reads TGCAGTGCTAGCCCCTCTAGCGGGGGTACGCAGTATTTT. Its protein product is CSASPSSGGTQYF.

This clonotype was recorded a few times. This rearrangement joins TRBV7-6 to TRBJ1-2; D gene ambiguous. Trimming shortened V by 3 bases and J by 8 bases, and 22 bases separated the two germline ends. The CDR3 is made up of 16 amino acids. Germline V gives CDR1 SGHVS, CDR2 FNYEAQ. The CDR3 nucleotides are TGTGCCAGCAGCTTTGGCCAAGTCCAAACCTATGGCGGCTACACCTTC. It specifies CASSFGQVQTYGGYTF.

This clonotype was counted between two and nine times. The V call is TRBV12-3 or TRBV12-4, the J call TRBJ2-2; D is undetermined. The CDR3 totals 12 residues. Trimming cost V 6 bases and J 7 bases, with 9 bases left between them. CDR3 nucleotide sequence: TGTGCCAGCAGCCCGCATGGCGGGGAGCTGTTTTTT. It translates to CASSPHGGELFF.

The gene calls are TRBV12-5 and TRBJ2-7; D ambiguous. V was shortened by 6 bases and J by 7 bases, with 13 bases between the two germline ends. Germline values: CDR1 LGHNT, CDR2 FRNRAP. This CDR3 spans 12 amino acids. The chain's CDR3 is CASGNVGPEQYF. CDR3 nucleotide sequence: TGTGCTAGTGGAAATGTAGGGCCTGAGCAGTACTTC. The entire variable domain, with the rest obtained from reference TRBV12-5 and TRBJ2-7, is as follows: DARVTQTPRHKVTEMGQEVTMRCQPILGHNTVFWYRQTMMQGLELLAYFRNRAPLDDSGMPKDRFSAEMPDATLATLKIQPSEPRDSAVYFCASGNVGPEQYFGPGTRLTVT.

The chain has TRBV7-9 and TRBJ2-2; D is ambiguous. With 2 bases removed from V and 4 bases from J, the gap between germline ends came to 11 bases. The CDR3 is 15 residues long. CDR1 and CDR2 from the germline V gene are SEHNR and FQNEAQ (reference sequence). DNA of the CDR3: TGTGCCAGCAGCTTACGGACGAGTTTCACCGGGGAGCTGTTTTTT. Encoded protein: CASSLRTSFTGELFF.

The table lists this clonotype with a few counts. The DNA for the CDR3 is TGTGCCAGCAGCTTAGGGGCCTTATGGGAGGTGAACACTGAAGCTTTCTTT. Encoded protein: CASSLGALWEVNTEAFF. The rearrangement uses TRBV11-2 and TRBJ1-1; no clear D. The CDR3 consists of 17 residues. Looked up from germline, CDR1 is SGHAT and CDR2 is FQNNGV. With 1 base removed from V and 0 bases from J, the gap between germline ends came to 15 bases.

This chain links TRBV18 with TRBJ1-2; 7 bases line up with TRBD1. This CDR3 is 15 amino acids long. The V gene's germline CDR1 is KGHSH and CDR2 LQKENI. V lost 3 bases to trimming and J lost 6 bases; unmatched junction nucleotides: 10. DNA of the CDR3: TGTGCCAGCTCACCCCCGGACACAGGGGTGGATGGCTACACCTTC. This codes for CASSPPDTGVDGYTF.

This clonotype was observed a handful of times. The chain has TRBV7-9 and TRBJ2-1; D is unresolved. Trimming removed 1 base at V and 14 bases at J, with 12 bases between. CDR1 is SEHNR and CDR2 is FQNEAQ in the germline V gene (reference sequence). This CDR3 is 12 amino acids long. CDR3 sequence reads: CASSLGSAEEFF. The CDR3 coding sequence is TGTGCCAGCAGCTTAGGGAGCGCCGAGGAGTTCTTC.

This clonotype turned up a few times. V is TRBV20-1 and J is TRBJ1-1, with D unresolved. Trimming left V 0 bases short and J 4 bases short, with 6 bases between. The CDR3 is made up of 12 amino acids. CDR1 and CDR2 from the germline V gene are DFQATT and SNEGSKA (reference sequence). CDR3 protein: CSAREGGTEAFF. Here the CDR3 DNA reads TGCAGTGCTAGAGAAGGAGGCACTGAAGCTTTCTTT.

The chain employs TRBV7-6 and TRBJ2-2, with unresolved D. The germline V gene has CDR1 SGHVS and CDR2 FNYEAQ. The V end was cut by 7 bases, the J end by 4 bases, with 10 bases between. This CDR3 region has 13 residues. This CDR3 is CASTSPGTGELFF. The CDR3 DNA reads TGTGCCAGCACCTCCCCAGGCACCGGGGAGCTGTTTTTT.

The sample holds a few counts of this clonotype. The J gene is TRBJ2-7, the V gene TRBV12-3 or TRBV12-4, with TRBD1 as a possible D gene (5 bases). The CDR3 length is 14 residues. Trimming took 2 bases from V and 4 from J, leaving 12 bases between them. CDR3 DNA: TGTGCCAGCAGTTTATATCAGGGTGCGTACGAGCAGTACTTC. Encoded protein: CASSLYQGAYEQYF.

V is TRBV19 and J is TRBJ2-7, with TRBD2 matching 10 bases. The CDR3 consists of 14 residues. CDR1 and CDR2 (germline): LNHDA, SQIVND (reference sequence). The J segment lost 2 bases and the V segment lost 5 bases, leaving 3 bases of the junction unmatched. For the CDR3, the DNA is TGTGCCAGTAGTTGGAGCGGGGGGGCCTACGAGCAGTACTTC. Amino acid sequence: CASSWSGGAYEQYF.

The gene calls are TRBV12-3 or TRBV12-4 and TRBJ1-3; the D gene is possibly TRBD1 (6 bases). CDR3 length: 16 residues. The V gene lost 4 bases and the J gene lost 0 bases, with 13 bases spanning the gap. Written as DNA, the CDR3 is TGTGCCAGCAGTTCGAGGGGGGATTCCTCTGGAAACACCATATATTTT. Translated: CASSSRGDSSGNTIYF.

This clonotype came up many times. The chain is built from TRBV7-7 and TRBJ2-1; D not resolved. The CDR3 is 13 amino acids. V was pared by 5 bases and J by 9 bases, with 14 bases between. Looked up from germline, CDR1 is SSHAT and CDR2 is FNYEAQ (reference sequence). CDR3 in amino acids: CASSPGSWSEQFF. CDR3 DNA sequence: TGTGCCAGCAGCCCCGGCTCCTGGAGTGAGCAGTTCTTC.

V gene TRBV2 combines with J gene TRBJ2-4; a weak D match, TRBD1 (5 bases). The CDR3 runs 13 residues. Trimming stripped 9 bases from V and 7 bases from J, with 16 bases between. In germline, CDR1 is SNHLY, CDR2 FYNNEI. CDR3 residues: CASGQLMENIQYF. The DNA of the CDR3 is TGTGCCAGTGGACAATTGATGGAGAACATTCAGTACTTC.

The chain carries TRBV6-1 and TRBJ2-2; D perhaps matches TRBD1 (5 bases). Between the trimmed V and J ends, which lost 8 bases and 5 bases, there was a span of 18 bases. Germline CDR1 MNHNS, CDR2 SASEGT. There are 15 residues in the CDR3. CDR3: CASEKGRFGTGELFF. The CDR3 bases are TGTGCCAGCGAAAAGGGGCGCTTTGGAACCGGGGAGCTGTTTTTT.

The chain combines TRBV6-1 with TRBJ1-1; D perhaps matches TRBD1 (6 bases). The CDR3 is 15 amino acids. Trimming shortened V by 2 bases and J by 1 base, and 11 bases separated the two germline ends. CDR1 and CDR2 from the germline V gene are MNHNS and SASEGT. The CDR3 sequence: CASSEWGAGNTEAFF. DNA for the CDR3: TGTGCCAGCAGTGAATGGGGGGCTGGGAACACTGAAGCTTTCTTT.

This clonotype has at least ten counts. In DNA form, the CDR3 reads TGTGCCAGCAGCTTAGCCATTCAGGAGACCCAGTACTTC. It yields the protein CASSLAIQETQYF. The chain uses TRBV7-6 and TRBJ2-5; D not resolved. Germline CDR1 SGHVS, CDR2 FNYEAQ. This CDR3 contains 13 residues. The V and J ends lost 0 bases and 5 bases respectively, with 7 bases between them.